This T cell receptor beta chain derives from a study of response to subunit inactivated influenza vaccine. Note on this clonotype: As yet, its antigen is unknown.

TCRdb called the RT-PCR reads again in MiXCR, with one record for every CDR3 protein. The table includes more than 700,000 distinct CDR3 sequences, roughly 20% detected once. The CDR3 spans 15 residues. CDR1 and CDR2 from the germline V gene are DFQATT and SNEGSKA (reference sequence). Regarding the study as a whole: After each seasonal influenza vaccination, few new T cells are recruited, the authors suggested.

The sequence came from a man in his forties or fifties who received an inactivated influenza vaccine. The chain couples TRBV20-1 to TRBJ2-3; 10 bases line up with TRBD2. Specimen: PBMCs from blood, collected 5 to 6 days after vaccination. In DNA form, the CDR3 reads TGCAGAATAGCGGGAGGCCCGCCATCCACAGATACGCAGTATTTT. Protein product: CRIAGGPPSTDTQYF.